This TCR beta chain comes out of a study of tumor and adjacent non-tumor tissue in lung cancer. Overall study: Aged about 31 to 80 years, patients included under 13 men and about 5 women with stage I to III disease. Points from the study as a whole: Shorter survival was associated with higher TCR diversity in tumors.

The template was RNA from unsorted bulk tissue. This non-tumor lung sample came from over 3 cm beyond the tumor edge. Donors were chemotherapy-naive, newly diagnosed lung cancer surgical patients in China, August–late 2014. The library came from three nested PCR rounds adapted from ARM-PCR protocols. From the multiplex PCR reads, TCRdb called clonotypes with MiXCR, one entry per CDR3 protein. Among roughly 44,000 distinct CDR3 sequences listed, more than 60% were seen once. Ten or more counts support this clonotype. Its antigen is as yet unknown. This sequence originates from a woman in her 40s with non-small cell lung cancer. The sample taken for sequencing was distant non-tumor lung tissue.

The CDR3 loop reads CASSLSAGPLNEKLFF. The CDR3 coding sequence is TGTGCCAGCAGTTTAAGTGCGGGACCTCTTAATGAAAAACTGTTTTTT. The rearrangement joins TRBV28 to TRBJ1-4; D perhaps matches TRBD1 (5 bases). Looked up from germline, CDR1 is MDHEN and CDR2 is SYDVKM. The CDR3 extends over 16 amino acids. Trimming stripped 2 bases from V and 4 bases from J, with 14 bases between.